Sequencing of this T cell receptor beta chain was carried out in a study of blood T cell repertoires in COVID-19. Germline CDR1 and CDR2: SGDLS and YYNGEE. The CDR3 runs to 15 residues. Trimming left V 0 bases short and J 8 bases short, with 17 bases between. Method: immunoSEQ multiplex PCR; TCRdb's copy keeps in-frame clones and lacks some. Of 60,000 to 80,000 clones listed, roughly nine tenths are singletons. The source of this sequence is a woman aged 55-75 years with COVID-19, enrolled during active disease. Material: peripheral blood. The V call is TRBV9, the J call TRBJ1-2, with a tentative D call TRBD1 (5 bases). The CDR3 reads CASSVAAGLSGGYTF. The CDR3 DNA reads as TGTGCCAGCAGCGTAGCTGCAGGGCTGTCTGGAGGCTACACCTTC.